Listed below are T cell receptor beta chains from one sample, sequenced in a study of radiation and T cells in renal cell carcinoma. Repertoires were generated with immunoSEQ multiplex PCR, while TCRdb's copy carries only in-frame clones and drops some. The sample lists approximately 150,000 clones, approximately 86% occurring once. The sample was blood, taken from a patient whose treatment included radiotherapy and nephrectomy. The receptors originated from a woman between 45 and 60 years old with renal cell carcinoma. Each CDR3 is given with its conserved first and last residue. A D gene is named only where the DNA matches it firmly. Some rows have no size entry. The others give once, few or many, or a class for an expanded clone.

j_call: TRBJ2-5; v_call: TRBV11-3; d_call: .; clone_size: .; cdr3_aa: CASSSPPGGTQYF; cdr3_nt: TGTGCCAGCAGCTCCCCCCCCGGGGGGACCCAGTACTTC
j_call: TRBJ1-1; v_call: TRBV28; d_call: .; clone_size: .; cdr3_aa: CASSPGGGSTEAFF; cdr3_nt: TGTGCCAGCAGCCCCGGGGGGGGTAGCACTGAAGCTTTCTTT
j_call: TRBJ1-1; v_call: TRBV6-5; d_call: .; clone_size: .; cdr3_aa: CASSTNPSEAFF; cdr3_nt: TGTGCCAGCAGTACGAATCCGAGTGAAGCTTTCTTT
j_call: TRBJ2-7; v_call: TRBV6-6; d_call: .; clone_size: .; cdr3_aa: CASGRDITYEQYF; cdr3_nt: TGTGCCAGCGGCCGGGACATCACCTACGAGCAGTACTTC
j_call: TRBJ1-2; v_call: TRBV25-1; d_call: .; clone_size: .; cdr3_aa: CASSAGPIYGYTF; cdr3_nt: TGTGCCAGCAGTGCGGGACCGATCTATGGCTACACCTTC
j_call: TRBJ2-2; v_call: TRBV5-1; d_call: .; clone_size: .; cdr3_aa: CASSGVFGELFF; cdr3_nt: TGCGCCAGCAGCGGGGTATTTGGGGAGCTGTTTTTT
j_call: TRBJ1-1; v_call: TRBV10-1; d_call: .; clone_size: once; cdr3_aa: CASSERGAGEAFF; cdr3_nt: TGCGCCAGCAGTGAGCGAGGGGCCGGTGAAGCTTTCTTT
j_call: TRBJ2-1; v_call: TRBV7-9; d_call: .; clone_size: .; cdr3_aa: CASSLVLGLTHEQFF; cdr3_nt: TGTGCCAGCAGCTTAGTGCTGGGACTCACCCATGAGCAGTTCTTC
j_call: TRBJ1-1; v_call: TRBV13; d_call: .; clone_size: .; cdr3_aa: CASSLGSRVASTEAFF; cdr3_nt: TGTGCCAGCAGCTTAGGATCACGGGTAGCAAGCACTGAAGCTTTCTTT
j_call: TRBJ2-2; v_call: TRBV9; d_call: .; clone_size: .; cdr3_aa: CASSVGNTGELFF; cdr3_nt: TGTGCCAGCAGCGTCGGCAACACCGGGGAGCTGTTTTTT
j_call: TRBJ2-7; v_call: TRBV7-2; d_call: TRBD2; clone_size: .; cdr3_aa: CASSLAGTSGSYEQYF; cdr3_nt: TGTGCCAGCAGCTTAGCAGGGACTAGCGGCTCCTACGAGCAGTACTTC
j_call: TRBJ1-2; v_call: TRBV2; d_call: .; clone_size: .; cdr3_aa: CATSAGVHGYTF; cdr3_nt: TGTGCCACTTCGGCGGGGGTCCACGGCTACACCTTC
j_call: TRBJ2-5; v_call: TRBV4-3; d_call: .; clone_size: .; cdr3_aa: CASSQEFLPPQETQYF; cdr3_nt: TGCGCCAGCAGCCAAGAATTTCTGCCTCCCCAAGAGACCCAGTACTTC
j_call: TRBJ1-2; v_call: TRBV28; d_call: .; clone_size: .; cdr3_aa: CASSLLGGFQANYGYTF; cdr3_nt: TGTGCCAGCAGTTTATTAGGGGGGTTTCAAGCTAACTATGGCTACACCTTC
j_call: TRBJ1-1; v_call: TRBV5-1; d_call: .; clone_size: .; cdr3_aa: CASSFDRSLGEAFF; cdr3_nt: TGCGCCAGCAGCTTCGACAGGTCATTGGGTGAAGCTTTCTTT
j_call: TRBJ2-3; v_call: TRBV10-3; d_call: TRBD2; clone_size: .; cdr3_aa: CAISALGSGSSDTQYF; cdr3_nt: TGTGCCATCAGTGCTTTGGGTAGCGGGTCCTCGGATACGCAGTATTTT
j_call: TRBJ2-2; v_call: TRBV5-6; d_call: .; clone_size: few; cdr3_aa: CASSSGPHRVTGELFF; cdr3_nt: TGTGCCAGCAGCTCAGGACCGCACAGGGTCACCGGGGAGCTGTTTTTT
j_call: TRBJ1-3; v_call: TRBV5-6; d_call: .; clone_size: .; cdr3_aa: CASSRGTSGNTIYF; cdr3_nt: TGTGCCAGCAGCCGAGGGACCTCTGGAAACACCATATATTTT
j_call: TRBJ1-1; v_call: TRBV5-1; d_call: .; clone_size: .; cdr3_aa: CASSLGSANEAFF; cdr3_nt: TGCGCCAGCAGCTTGGGGTCCGCGAATGAAGCTTTCTTT
j_call: TRBJ2-7; v_call: TRBV15; d_call: TRBD1; clone_size: once; cdr3_aa: CATSRERTGGSYEQYF; cdr3_nt: TGTGCCACCAGCAGAGAACGGACAGGGGGCTCCTACGAGCAGTACTTC
j_call: TRBJ1-2; v_call: TRBV7-6; d_call: .; clone_size: few; cdr3_aa: CASSLDQNYGYTF; cdr3_nt: TGTGCCAGCAGCTTAGACCAGAACTATGGCTACACCTTC
j_call: TRBJ2-7; v_call: TRBV18; d_call: TRBD1; clone_size: once; cdr3_aa: CASSPARQGDYEQYF; cdr3_nt: TGTGCCAGCTCACCAGCGAGACAGGGGGACTACGAGCAGTACTTC
j_call: TRBJ2-7; v_call: TRBV11-2; d_call: .; clone_size: .; cdr3_aa: CASSLSHSIEQYF; cdr3_nt: TGTGCCAGCAGCTTAAGTCACAGCATCGAGCAGTACTTC
j_call: TRBJ1-6; v_call: TRBV4-3; d_call: .; clone_size: .; cdr3_aa: CASSQESRNSPLHF; cdr3_nt: TGCGCCAGCAGCCAAGAGTCCAGGAATTCACCCCTCCACTTT
j_call: TRBJ1-2; v_call: TRBV9; d_call: .; clone_size: few; cdr3_aa: CASSPRTAGELYGYTF; cdr3_nt: TGTGCCAGCAGCCCGAGAACGGCAGGAGAACTCTATGGCTACACCTTC
j_call: TRBJ1-5; v_call: TRBV7-2; d_call: .; clone_size: .; cdr3_aa: CASSLASSNQPQHF; cdr3_nt: TGTGCCAGCAGCTTAGCGTCCAGTAATCAGCCCCAGCATTTT
j_call: TRBJ2-1; v_call: TRBV9; d_call: .; clone_size: .; cdr3_aa: CASSVVQGGEQFF; cdr3_nt: TGTGCCAGCAGCGTAGTGCAAGGGGGGGAGCAGTTCTTC
j_call: TRBJ2-1; v_call: TRBV20-1; d_call: TRBD1; clone_size: once; cdr3_aa: CSANRGREQFF; cdr3_nt: TGCAGTGCGAACAGGGGACGCGAGCAGTTCTTC
j_call: TRBJ2-3; v_call: TRBV19; d_call: TRBD2; clone_size: once; cdr3_aa: CASSTAGGRTNTQYF; cdr3_nt: TGTGCCAGTAGTACCGCGGGGGGACGCACAAATACGCAGTATTTT
j_call: TRBJ2-2; v_call: TRBV29-1; d_call: .; clone_size: .; cdr3_aa: CSVQGTANTGELFF; cdr3_nt: TGCAGCGTCCAGGGGACTGCGAACACCGGGGAGCTGTTTTTT
j_call: TRBJ2-3; v_call: TRBV19; d_call: TRBD1; clone_size: .; cdr3_aa: CASSILQGAVDTQYF; cdr3_nt: TGTGCCAGTAGTATTTTACAGGGGGCTGTGGATACGCAGTATTTT
j_call: TRBJ1-5; v_call: TRBV4-1; d_call: .; clone_size: .; cdr3_aa: CASSQHGLSNQPQHF; cdr3_nt: TGCGCCAGCAGCCAACACGGCCTTAGCAATCAGCCCCAGCATTTT
j_call: TRBJ1-1; v_call: TRBV10-3; d_call: .; clone_size: .; cdr3_aa: CAIRSESNTEAFF; cdr3_nt: TGTGCCATCAGATCCGAATCCAACACTGAAGCTTTCTTT
j_call: TRBJ2-7; v_call: TRBV4-3; d_call: .; clone_size: .; cdr3_aa: CASSQDGGSTYEQYF; cdr3_nt: TGCGCCAGCAGCCAAGACGGAGGGAGTACCTACGAGCAGTACTTC
j_call: TRBJ2-1; v_call: TRBV15; d_call: .; clone_size: .; cdr3_aa: CATSLSYNEQFF; cdr3_nt: TGTGCCACCAGCCTTTCCTACAATGAGCAGTTCTTC
j_call: TRBJ1-1; v_call: TRBV11-3; d_call: TRBD1; clone_size: .; cdr3_aa: CASSQGQDVEAFF; cdr3_nt: TGTGCCAGCAGCCAGGGACAGGACGTTGAAGCTTTCTTT
j_call: TRBJ1-1; v_call: TRBV6-5; d_call: .; clone_size: .; cdr3_aa: CASSLGNGNTEAFF; cdr3_nt: TGTGCCAGCAGTTTAGGTAACGGAAACACTGAAGCTTTCTTT
j_call: TRBJ2-5; v_call: TRBV7-2; d_call: TRBD2; clone_size: once; cdr3_aa: CASSLDPGLAGGSQETQYF; cdr3_nt: TGTGCCAGCAGCTTAGATCCGGGACTAGCGGGGGGGTCCCAAGAGACCCAGTACTTC
j_call: TRBJ1-1; v_call: TRBV2; d_call: .; clone_size: .; cdr3_aa: CASSPEFLRPEAFF; cdr3_nt: TGTGCCAGCAGTCCCGAGTTCCTGCGTCCTGAAGCTTTCTTT
j_call: TRBJ1-5; v_call: TRBV6-1; d_call: .; clone_size: .; cdr3_aa: CASNRRESYQPQHF; cdr3_nt: TGTGCCAGCAATCGACGAGAATCATATCAGCCCCAGCATTTT
j_call: TRBJ2-2; v_call: TRBV5-1; d_call: .; clone_size: .; cdr3_aa: CASSWSGPGELFF; cdr3_nt: TGCGCCAGCAGCTGGTCAGGGCCCGGGGAGCTGTTTTTT
j_call: TRBJ2-1; v_call: TRBV19; d_call: TRBD2; clone_size: .; cdr3_aa: CASSIDPGLADGSYNEQFF; cdr3_nt: TGTGCCAGTAGTATTGATCCGGGACTAGCGGACGGATCCTACAATGAGCAGTTCTTC
j_call: TRBJ2-1; v_call: TRBV4-2; d_call: TRBD2; clone_size: .; cdr3_aa: CASSRTGGSSYNEQFF; cdr3_nt: TGTGCCAGCAGCCGGACGGGGGGATCCTCCTACAATGAGCAGTTCTTC
j_call: TRBJ2-2; v_call: TRBV4-3; d_call: TRBD1; clone_size: .; cdr3_aa: CASSQVPRNRGGGELFF; cdr3_nt: TGCGCCAGCAGCCAAGTGCCCCGAAACAGGGGTGGCGGGGAGCTGTTTTTT
j_call: TRBJ2-7; v_call: TRBV28; d_call: .; clone_size: .; cdr3_aa: CASRSGSGLSYEQYF; cdr3_nt: TGTGCCAGCAGATCCGGGTCAGGTCTCTCCTACGAGCAGTACTTC
j_call: TRBJ1-2; v_call: TRBV5-1; d_call: .; clone_size: .; cdr3_aa: CASSLGSQIDYGYTF; cdr3_nt: TGCGCCAGCAGCTTGGGGTCCCAGATCGACTATGGCTACACCTTC
j_call: TRBJ2-5; v_call: TRBV5-5; d_call: .; clone_size: .; cdr3_aa: CASSLGREETQYF; cdr3_nt: TGTGCCAGCAGCTTGGGGAGGGAGGAGACCCAGTACTTC
j_call: TRBJ2-7; v_call: TRBV19; d_call: TRBD2; clone_size: .; cdr3_aa: CASRGLAGSYEQYF; cdr3_nt: TGTGCCAGTAGAGGACTAGCGGGGTCCTACGAGCAGTACTTC
j_call: TRBJ1-5; v_call: TRBV5-6; d_call: .; clone_size: .; cdr3_aa: CASSLIGSQPQHF; cdr3_nt: TGTGCCAGCAGCTTAATAGGCTCGCAGCCCCAGCATTTT
j_call: TRBJ2-3; v_call: TRBV27; d_call: .; clone_size: .; cdr3_aa: CASTLGRVTDTQYF; cdr3_nt: TGTGCCAGCACCTTGGGGCGAGTCACAGATACGCAGTATTTT
j_call: TRBJ2-7; v_call: TRBV11-2; d_call: .; clone_size: .; cdr3_aa: CASSLDQGLWNEQYF; cdr3_nt: TGTGCCAGCAGCTTAGATCAGGGCCTTTGGAACGAGCAGTACTTC
j_call: TRBJ1-3; v_call: TRBV7-6; d_call: .; clone_size: once; cdr3_aa: CASSLERGSSGNTIYF; cdr3_nt: TGTGCCAGCAGCTTAGAGAGGGGCAGCTCTGGAAACACCATATATTTT
j_call: TRBJ2-1; v_call: TRBV28; d_call: .; clone_size: .; cdr3_aa: CASRTADNEQFF; cdr3_nt: TGTGCCAGTAGGACAGCCGATAATGAGCAGTTCTTC
j_call: TRBJ2-5; v_call: TRBV10-1; d_call: TRBD1; clone_size: .; cdr3_aa: CASSESRQGPQETQYF; cdr3_nt: TGCGCCAGCAGTGAGTCTAGACAGGGGCCCCAAGAGACCCAGTACTTC
j_call: TRBJ2-3; v_call: TRBV18; d_call: TRBD1; clone_size: .; cdr3_aa: CASSPAPGQGTDTQYF; cdr3_nt: TGTGCCAGCTCACCGGCACCGGGACAGGGGACAGATACGCAGTATTTT